These 27 T cell receptor beta chains were all obtained from the same sample, sequenced in a study of PD-1 blockade in classical Hodgkin lymphoma (dated by TCRdb to 2019 to 2021). The library was built by means of the immunoSEQ multiplex PCR assay. TCRdb took this table from immuneACCESS and kept in-frame rearrangements with V and J called. Such tables lack part of the clones; where checked against another copy, unresolved V genes explain under half of the gap, and the rest is unexplained. The sample contains 90,000 to 130,000 clones, about 88% of them found a single time. Roughly 21% of the sample is held by the ten biggest clonotypes. Taken with the paper, the label for time point translates to: cycle 2 day 1 (C2D1) of nivolumab. Every trial patient had relapsed after autologous stem cell transplantation, and cohorts A, B and C differed in prior brentuximab vedotin exposure. The specimen was peripheral blood mononuclear cells (PBMCs), collected before the second cycle of nivolumab. The receptors come from a human donor with classical Hodgkin lymphoma.

The chain carries TRBV7-9 and TRBJ2-7; maybe TRBD2 (6 bases). The germline gives CDR1 SEHNR, CDR2 FQNEAQ (reference sequence). The V gene lost 5 bases and the J gene lost 6 bases, with 14 bases spanning the gap. The CDR3 is made up of 13 amino acids. CDR3 nucleotide sequence: TGTGCCAGCAGCCCACTTGGAGGGAGCGAGCAGTACTTC. Its translation: CASSPLGGSEQYF.

V usage is TRBV11-2 and J usage is TRBJ2-7; D not certain. V was pared by 3 bases and J by 2 bases, with 8 bases between. The CDR3 loop spans 13 amino acids. Germline CDR1 is SGHAT and CDR2 is FQNNGV. As DNA, the CDR3 is TGTGCCAGCAGCTTTATAATGGCCTACGAGCAGTACTTC. Amino acid sequence: CASSFIMAYEQYF.

As to this clone: Germline is not matched at one junction end, which may reflect a read error. The gene calls are TRBV29-1 and TRBJ2-2, with D possibly matching TRBD1 (8 bases). The length of the CDR3 is 15 residues. Germline loops: CDR1 SQVTM, CDR2 ANQGSEA. CDR3 protein: CSVEDRGGGTGELFF. The CDR3 nucleotides read TGCAGCGTCGAAGACAGGGGCGGGGGCACCGGGGAGCTGTTTTTT.

CDR3 sequence reads: CASSSRGPFEQYF. CDR3 DNA sequence: TGTGCCAGCAGTTCCCGGGGCCCCTTCGAGCAGTACTTC. The rearrangement uses TRBV28 and TRBJ2-7; D may match TRBD1 or TRBD2 (5 bases each). Trimming pared 4 bases from V and 6 bases from J, leaving 13 bases between. Per germline, CDR1 MDHEN and CDR2 SYDVKM. CDR3 length: 13 amino acids.

This chain joins TRBV4-3 and TRBJ2-3; the D is unclear. This CDR3 has 11 residues. The V end was cut by 6 bases, the J end by 4 bases, with 5 bases between. From germline, CDR1 is LGHNA and CDR2 YSLEER. The CDR3 sequence: CASSYPDTQYF. In DNA form, the CDR3 reads TGCGCCAGCAGTTACCCAGATACGCAGTATTTT.

This clone was seen only once. DNA for the CDR3: TGTGCCAGCACCCCAAGAGGGGACATACCCTACGAGCAGTACTTC. Protein: CASTPRGDIPYEQYF. The V call is TRBV6-1, the J call TRBJ2-7; TRBD1 is a possible D gene (6 bases). Trimming pared 7 bases from V and 2 bases from J, leaving 18 bases between. CDR1 is MNHNS and CDR2 is SASEGT in the germline V gene. The CDR3 covers 15 residues.

The V call is TRBV15, the J call TRBJ1-4; D remains unclear. V lost 1 base, J lost 3 bases, and 12 bases lay in between. The CDR3 covers 16 residues. In germline, CDR1 is LNHNV, CDR2 YYDKDF (reference sequence). The CDR3 reads CATSRALWLSNEKLFF. The DNA for the CDR3 is TGTGCCACCAGCAGAGCACTGTGGCTTTCTAATGAAAAACTGTTTTTT.

The rearrangement links TRBV28 to TRBJ1-2; maybe TRBD1 (6 bases). Deletions cut 5 bases from V and 6 bases from J, with 19 bases between. The CDR3 has 15 residues. Per germline, CDR1 MDHEN and CDR2 SYDVKM. CDR3 protein: CASSLRTPQGNGYTF. CDR3 DNA sequence: TGTGCCAGCAGTCTCAGGACACCACAGGGTAATGGCTACACCTTC.

This clone was counted between two and nine times. The rearrangement joins TRBV28 to TRBJ1-5; D perhaps matches TRBD1 (5 bases). The CDR3 consists of 13 residues. With 3 bases removed from V and 6 bases from J, the gap between germline ends came to 9 bases. Germline CDR1 reads MDHEN; CDR2 reads SYDVKM. This chain's CDR3 is CASSFVGLQPQHF. In nucleotides, the CDR3 is TGTGCCAGCAGTTTTGTGGGGCTTCAGCCCCAGCATTTT.

V is TRBV6-5 and J is TRBJ1-2; possible D gene TRBD1, 6 bases. With 7 bases removed from V and 8 bases from J, the gap between germline ends came to 20 bases. The germline CDR1 and CDR2 sequences are MNHEY and SVGAGI. The CDR3 loop spans 14 amino acids. The DNA for the CDR3 is TGTGCCAGCACCAAAAGGGACACTCGAGGAGGCTACACCTTC. It codes for CASTKRDTRGGYTF.

This chain joins TRBV18 and TRBJ2-7, with D maybe TRBD2 (5 bases). Germline V gives CDR1 KGHSH, CDR2 LQKENI. V was trimmed by 0 bases and J by 7 bases, leaving 16 bases between them. The CDR3 has 15 amino acids. The CDR3 region has the DNA TGTGCCAGCTCACCACCGATGGGATTGGGCGGGGAGCAGTACTTC. This encodes CASSPPMGLGGEQYF.

The chain uses TRBV30 and TRBJ1-4, with a tentative D call TRBD1 (5 bases). Deletions cut 2 bases from V and 0 bases from J, with 10 bases between. The CDR3 spans 15 residues. CDR1 and CDR2 (germline): GTSNPN, SVGIG (reference sequence). In DNA form, the CDR3 reads TGTGCCTGGAGTTCTTTGACAGCAACTAATGAAAAACTGTTTTTT. Amino acids: CAWSSLTATNEKLFF.

The J gene is TRBJ2-7, the V gene TRBV11-2; TRBD2 matches at 8 bases. V dropped 0 bases and J dropped 4; count of bases not matched to a gene: 5. CDR1 and CDR2 (germline): SGHAT, FQNNGV. The CDR3 extends over 15 amino acids. In DNA, the CDR3 is TGTGCCAGCAGCTTAGACGGGGGGGCAGCGTACGAGCAGTACTTC. It yields the protein CASSLDGGAAYEQYF.

Here the CDR3 reads CAWSVPASPLHF. The CDR3 DNA follows: TGTGCCTGGAGTGTACCCGCTTCACCCCTCCACTTT. The rearrangement links TRBV30 to TRBJ1-6, with D hard to call. CDR3 length equals 12 residues. Germline CDR1 is GTSNPN and CDR2 is SVGIG (reference sequence). V was pared by 0 bases and J by 9 bases, with 6 bases between.

This clone occurred once. This chain links TRBV5-1 with TRBJ2-3, with D possibly matching TRBD1 (5 bases). The germline V gene encodes CDR1 SGHRS and CDR2 YFSETQ. The CDR3 is 14 amino acids. The V end was cut by 4 bases, the J end by 4 bases, with 13 bases between. CDR3 DNA: TGCGCCAGCAGCGGAGATTCCAGGGCAGATACGCAGTATTTT. As protein: CASSGDSRADTQYF.

The V and J genes are TRBV19 and TRBJ2-7, with D uncertain. CDR1 and CDR2 from the germline V gene are LNHDA and SQIVND (reference sequence). This CDR3 spans 14 amino acids. Trimming took 0 bases from V and 2 from J, leaving 8 bases between them. This CDR3 is CASSIDRKTYEQYF. CDR3 in DNA: TGTGCCAGTAGTATAGATCGCAAGACCTACGAGCAGTACTTC.

This clone has a single count. The gene calls are TRBV7-9 and TRBJ2-1; D gene uncertain. The CDR3 has 15 amino acids. CDR1 and CDR2 (germline): SEHNR, FQNEAQ (reference sequence). Trimming removed 5 bases from V and 0 bases from J, with 11 bases in between. As DNA, the CDR3 is TGTGCCAGCAGCCCCCCGAGTCGCTCCTACAATGAGCAGTTCTTC. It is translated as CASSPPSRSYNEQFF. Together with reference TRBV7-9 and TRBJ2-1, the CDR3 gives the full variable domain: DTGVSQNPRHKITKRGQNVTFRCDPISEHNRLYWYRQTLGQGPEFLTYFQNEAQLEKSRLLSDRFSAERPKGSFSTLEIQRTEQGDSAMYLCASSPPSRSYNEQFFGPGTRLTVL.

This chain joins TRBV7-9 and TRBJ1-2, with 9 positions matching TRBD1. The length of the CDR3 is 18 residues. The J segment lost 0 bases and the V segment lost 5 bases, leaving 13 bases of the junction unmatched. Germline-derived CDR1 and CDR2 are SEHNR and FQNEAQ (reference sequence). The CDR3 region is CASSHSRPGQGTNYGYTF. CDR3 sequence (DNA): TGTGCCAGCAGCCACTCTCGTCCCGGACAGGGGACTAACTATGGCTACACCTTC.

The V gene is TRBV4-1, the J gene TRBJ1-2, with 8 bases lining up with TRBD1. The ends lost 4 bases at V and 7 bases at J; junction bases unmatched: 14. CDR1 and CDR2 (germline): MGHRA, YSYEKL. This CDR3 contains 16 residues. The CDR3 DNA reads as TGCGCCAGCAGCCTCCCGAACCCGCAGGGGGCGGGTGGCTACACCTTC. Protein product: CASSLPNPQGAGGYTF.

This chain connects TRBV6-5 to TRBJ2-1, with D uncertain. The CDR3 length is 13 residues. CDR1 and CDR2 from the germline V gene are MNHEY and SVGAGI. Deletions cut 6 bases from V and 9 bases from J, with 15 bases between. CDR3 sequence reads: CASRSPVDVEQFF. The CDR3 DNA reads TGTGCCAGCAGGTCCCCGGTGGATGTTGAGCAGTTCTTC.

This rearrangement joins TRBV27 to TRBJ1-2, with a tentative D call TRBD1 (5 bases). The CDR3 extends over 14 amino acids. V dropped 5 bases and J dropped 3 bases, with 13 bases sitting between them. Germline V gene lookup returns CDR1 MNHEY and CDR2 SMNVEV (reference sequence). CDR3 coding DNA: TGTGCCAGCAGTCCCAGGGAATACTACTATGGCTACACCTTC. Encoded protein: CASSPREYYYGYTF.

The V and J genes are TRBV28 and TRBJ1-3, with D hard to call. There are 15 residues in the CDR3. The V end lost 3 bases, the J end lost 3 bases, and 12 bases lay between the germline ends. Germline V gives CDR1 MDHEN, CDR2 SYDVKM. The CDR3 sequence is CASSFRAAGGNTIYF. In DNA, the CDR3 is TGTGCCAGCAGTTTTAGGGCAGCAGGTGGAAACACCATATATTTT.

This clone was seen once. The chain joins TRBV5-4 to TRBJ2-5; no clear D. CDR1 is SGHNT and CDR2 is YYREEE in the germline V gene (reference sequence). This CDR3 has 13 amino acids. The germline V and J ends were trimmed by 2 bases and 4 bases, with 9 bases remaining between them. The CDR3 here is CASSLNPGETQYF. The CDR3 nucleotides read TGTGCCAGCAGCTTAAACCCAGGAGAGACCCAGTACTTC.

The chain's CDR3 is CASSQDSLNYEQYF. The CDR3 bases are TGCGCCAGCAGTCAGGACTCATTAAACTACGAGCAGTACTTC. V usage is TRBV4-1 and J usage is TRBJ2-7, with a tentative D call TRBD2 (5 bases). Looked up from germline, CDR1 is MGHRA and CDR2 is YSYEKL. The V end lost 6 bases, the J end lost 3 bases, and 15 bases lay between the germline ends. There are 14 residues in the CDR3.

CDR3 loop: CASSDQWTGDPYEQYF. Here the CDR3 DNA reads TGTGCCAGCAGCGATCAATGGACAGGGGATCCCTACGAGCAGTACTTC. The chain joins TRBV7-9 to TRBJ2-7, with 9 nucleotides matching TRBD1. Germline V gene lookup returns CDR1 SEHNR and CDR2 FQNEAQ (reference sequence). V trimming: 5 bases; J trimming: 2 bases; junction bases outside the gene matches: 10. The CDR3 runs 16 residues.

The rearrangement joins TRBV30 to TRBJ2-3; no clear D gene. Germline CDR1 is GTSNPN and CDR2 is SVGIG (reference sequence). The CDR3 loop spans 14 amino acids. Trimming left V 2 bases short and J 0 bases short, with 9 bases between. The DNA for the CDR3 is TGTGCCTGGAGTTATAGCTCTAGCACAGATACGCAGTATTTT. Its translation: CAWSYSSSTDTQYF.

This chain links TRBV4-3 with TRBJ1-2, with TRBD1 matching 8 bases. The germline V gene has CDR1 LGHNA and CDR2 YSLEER. The CDR3 is 16 residues long. V gave up 0 bases and J gave up 3 bases; unmatched junction bases: 6. The CDR3 coding sequence is TGCGCCAGCAGCCAAGATACCGCAGGGGGCTACTATGGCTACACCTTC. Amino acids: CASSQDTAGGYYGYTF.